This T cell receptor (beta chain) appears in the sequencing data of a study of shared clonotypes between healthy human individuals. General study results and limits: Of the naive CD4 clonotypes, approximately 5% were shared across several donors.

Both subsets, CD45RA+ naive and CD45RA-negative memory, were split from the CD4+ cells. A word on this clone: The antigen is not known.

The data were produced by immunoSEQ multiplex PCR, yet TCRdb's version contains in-frame clones alone and is incomplete. The table shows 2 million to 2.5 million clones, with 80% to 95% occurring only once. V was shortened by 1 base and J by 8 bases, with 8 bases between the two germline ends. Per germline, CDR1 GTSNPN and CDR2 SVGIG (reference sequence). The CDR3 is 12 residues long. V and J are TRBV30 and TRBJ2-2; D perhaps matches TRBD2 (5 bases). This TCR came from a man younger than 35 in good health. Some clones in this sample may be carry-over from other donors' samples. The sample consisted of naive CD4+ T cells from PBMCs. Subset of the sample: CD45RA+ positively selected. CDR3 region: CAWSAGEGELFF. In DNA form, the CDR3 reads TGTGCCTGGAGTGCTGGGGAGGGGGAGCTGTTTTTT.